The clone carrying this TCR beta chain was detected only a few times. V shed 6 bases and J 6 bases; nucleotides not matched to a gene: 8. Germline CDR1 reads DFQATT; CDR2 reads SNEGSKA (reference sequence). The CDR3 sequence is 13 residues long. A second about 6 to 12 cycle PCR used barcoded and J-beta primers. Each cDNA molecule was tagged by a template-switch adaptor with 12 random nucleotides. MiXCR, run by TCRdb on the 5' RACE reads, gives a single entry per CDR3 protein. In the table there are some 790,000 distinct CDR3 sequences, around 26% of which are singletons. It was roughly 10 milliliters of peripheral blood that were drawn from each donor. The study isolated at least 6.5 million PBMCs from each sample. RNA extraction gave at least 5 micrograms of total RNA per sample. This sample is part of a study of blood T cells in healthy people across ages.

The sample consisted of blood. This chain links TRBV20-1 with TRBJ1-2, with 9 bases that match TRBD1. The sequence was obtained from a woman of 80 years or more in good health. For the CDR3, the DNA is TGCAGTGCACCACAGGGGGCGCCGGATGGCTACACCTTC. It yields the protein CSAPQGAPDGYTF.